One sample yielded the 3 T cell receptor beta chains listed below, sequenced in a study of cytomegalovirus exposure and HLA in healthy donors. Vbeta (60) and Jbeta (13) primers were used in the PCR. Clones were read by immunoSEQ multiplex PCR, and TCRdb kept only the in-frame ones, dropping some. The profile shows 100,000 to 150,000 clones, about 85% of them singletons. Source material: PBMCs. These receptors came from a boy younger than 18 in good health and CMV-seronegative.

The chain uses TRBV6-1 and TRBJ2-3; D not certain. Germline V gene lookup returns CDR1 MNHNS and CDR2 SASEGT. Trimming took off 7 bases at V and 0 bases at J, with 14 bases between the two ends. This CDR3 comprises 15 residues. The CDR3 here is CASTVVQSSTDTQYF. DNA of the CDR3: TGTGCCAGCACGGTGGTACAGTCAAGCACAGATACGCAGTATTTT.

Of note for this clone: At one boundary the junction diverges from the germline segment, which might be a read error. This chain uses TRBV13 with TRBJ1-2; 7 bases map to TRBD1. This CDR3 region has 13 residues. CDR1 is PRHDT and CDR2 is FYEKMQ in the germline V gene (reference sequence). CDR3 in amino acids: CASSRQGNYGYPF. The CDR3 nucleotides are TGTGCCAGCAGCCGACAGGGAAACTATGGCTACCCCTTC. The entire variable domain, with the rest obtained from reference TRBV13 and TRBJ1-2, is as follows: AAGVIQSPRHLIKEKRETATLKCYPIPRHDTVYWYQQGPGQDPQFLISFYEKMQSDKGSIPDRFSAQQFSDYHSELNMSSLELGDSALYFCASSRQGNYGYPFGSGTRLTVV.

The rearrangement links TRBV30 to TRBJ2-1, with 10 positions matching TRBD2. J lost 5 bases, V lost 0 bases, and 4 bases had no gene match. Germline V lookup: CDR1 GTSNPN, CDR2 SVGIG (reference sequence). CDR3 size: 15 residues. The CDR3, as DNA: TGTGCCTGGAGTGTCGGGACTAGCGCAAACAATGAGCAGTTCTTC. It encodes CAWSVGTSANNEQFF.